The T cell receptor beta chain under discussion was sequenced for a study of blood T cell repertoires in COVID-19. The CDR3 contains 14 residues. V dropped 7 bases and J dropped 5 bases, with 19 bases sitting between them. The germline gives CDR1 SQVTM, CDR2 ANQGSEA. This table comes from immunoSEQ multiplex PCR, and its TCRdb copy is limited to in-frame clones, with some not included. The data contain 200,000 to 300,000 clones, 85% to 90% of them singletons. The source is a man aged 35 to 55 who had recovered from COVID-19. Sequencing was carried out using PBMCs or T cells enriched from blood (not recorded which). This chain links TRBV29-1 with TRBJ2-3, with D possibly being TRBD2 (5 bases). DNA of the CDR3: TGCAGCGCGCTGCCCCCCGAGGGCGTAGATACGCAGTATTTT. As protein: CSALPPEGVDTQYF.